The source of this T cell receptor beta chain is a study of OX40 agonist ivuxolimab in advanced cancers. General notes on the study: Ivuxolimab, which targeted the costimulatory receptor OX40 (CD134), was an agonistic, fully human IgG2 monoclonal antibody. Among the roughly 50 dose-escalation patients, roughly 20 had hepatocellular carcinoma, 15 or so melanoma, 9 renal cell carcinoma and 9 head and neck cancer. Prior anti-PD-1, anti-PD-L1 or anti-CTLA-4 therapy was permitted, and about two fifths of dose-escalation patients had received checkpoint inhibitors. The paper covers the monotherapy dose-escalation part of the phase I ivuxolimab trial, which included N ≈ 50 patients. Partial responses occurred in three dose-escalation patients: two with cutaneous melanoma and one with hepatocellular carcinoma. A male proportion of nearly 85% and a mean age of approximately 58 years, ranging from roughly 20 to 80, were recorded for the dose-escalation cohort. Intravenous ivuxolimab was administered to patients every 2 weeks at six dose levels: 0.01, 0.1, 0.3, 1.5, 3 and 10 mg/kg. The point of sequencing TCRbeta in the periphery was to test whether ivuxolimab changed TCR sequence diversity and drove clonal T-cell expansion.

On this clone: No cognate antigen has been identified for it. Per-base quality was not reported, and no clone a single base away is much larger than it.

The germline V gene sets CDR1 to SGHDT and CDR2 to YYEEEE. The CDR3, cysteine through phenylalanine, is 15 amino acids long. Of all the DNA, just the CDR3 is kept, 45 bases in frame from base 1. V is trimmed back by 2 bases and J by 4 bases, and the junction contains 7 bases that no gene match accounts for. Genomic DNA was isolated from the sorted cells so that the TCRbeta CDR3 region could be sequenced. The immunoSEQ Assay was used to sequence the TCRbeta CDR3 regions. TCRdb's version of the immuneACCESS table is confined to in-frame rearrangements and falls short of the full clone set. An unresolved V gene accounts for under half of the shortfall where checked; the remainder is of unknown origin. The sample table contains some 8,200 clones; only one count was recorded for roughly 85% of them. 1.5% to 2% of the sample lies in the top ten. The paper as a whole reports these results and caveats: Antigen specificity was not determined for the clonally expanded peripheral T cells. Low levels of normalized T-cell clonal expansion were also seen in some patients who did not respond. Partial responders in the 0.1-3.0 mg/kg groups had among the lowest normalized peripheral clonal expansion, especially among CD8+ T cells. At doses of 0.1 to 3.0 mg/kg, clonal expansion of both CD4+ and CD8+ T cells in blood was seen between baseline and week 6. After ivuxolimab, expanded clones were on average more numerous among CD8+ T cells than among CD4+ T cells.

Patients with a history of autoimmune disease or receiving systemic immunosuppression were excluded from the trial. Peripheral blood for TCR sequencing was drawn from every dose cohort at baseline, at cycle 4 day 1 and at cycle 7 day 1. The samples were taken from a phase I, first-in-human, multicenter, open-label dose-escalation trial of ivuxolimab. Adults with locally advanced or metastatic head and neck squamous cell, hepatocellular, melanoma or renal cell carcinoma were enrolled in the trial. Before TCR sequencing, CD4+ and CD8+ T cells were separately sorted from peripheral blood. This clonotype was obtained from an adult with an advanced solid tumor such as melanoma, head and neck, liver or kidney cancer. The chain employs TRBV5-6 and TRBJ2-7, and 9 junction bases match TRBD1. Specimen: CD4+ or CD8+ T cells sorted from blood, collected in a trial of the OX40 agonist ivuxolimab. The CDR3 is CASSLGQGRIYEQYF. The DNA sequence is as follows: TGTGCCAGCAGCTTAGGACAGGGGAGGATATACGAGCAGTACTTC.